Detailed here is one TCR beta chain. The antigen is not known. Study results and limitations: The TCR gene usage of tumor memory CD4+ T cells clustered together with blood and lymph node memory CD4+ cells and with lymph node naive CD4+ cells.

After constant-region reverse-primer amplification, full-length variable regions underwent semi-nested PCR with Nested Universal Primer A. One entry per CDR3 protein results from TCRdb running MiXCR on the 5' RACE reads. The data show about 34,000 distinct CDR3 sequences, 26% seen once. CD25-based Treg depletion was applied to purified naive CD4+ T cells. Sample: naive CD4+ T cells sorted from a lymph node. Noted subset: naive CD4+ T cells, CD4+CD45RA+CD25-. The clonotype comes from a female donor with breast cancer.

The CDR3 sequence: CASSLQAFETQYF. The CDR3 nucleotides read TGTGCCAGCAGCTTACAGGCCTTCGAGACCCAGTACTTC. The rearrangement uses TRBV7-8 and TRBJ2-5; D call uncertain. Germline loops: CDR1 SGHVS, CDR2 FQNEAQ. V gave up 2 bases and J gave up 5 bases, with 9 bases separating them. The length of the CDR3 is 13 residues.